Listed below are T cell receptor beta chains from one sample, sequenced in a study of ipilimumab plus nivolumab after autologous stem cell transplantation. Method: immunoSEQ multiplex PCR; TCRdb's copy keeps in-frame clones and lacks some. The sample consists of approximately 10,000 clones, 69% of them appearing once. The sample consisted of PBMCs, taken in a trial of ipilimumab plus nivolumab as post-transplant consolidation. These receptors were collected from a male donor with diffuse large B-cell lymphoma. The CDR3 runs from the conserved cysteine through the conserved F or W. Each record gives: D gene, J gene, CDR3 length, clone size, V gene, CDR3 DNA, CDR3 protein. The D gene is left open where the match is weak. Not every row has a clone size; where given, it reads once, few, many or a size class.

. TRBJ1-2 13 few TRBV7-2 TGTGCCAGCAGCTCAGCGGCCGGGAATGGCTACACCTTC CASSSAAGNGYTF
. TRBJ1-4 15 . TRBV7-2 TGTGCCAGCAGCTTAGCTGGCAGGGGTGAGGAAAAACTGTTTTTT CASSLAGRGEEKLFF
. TRBJ1-3 13 . TRBV19 TGTGCCTCCGACAGTAACTCTGGAAACACCATATATTTT CASDSNSGNTIYF
TRBD1 TRBJ1-5 17 medium-sized TRBV13 TGTGCCAGCAGCTTAAGAGGGGGCGGGGGTAGCAATCAGCCCCAGCATTTT CASSLRGGGGSNQPQHF
TRBD1 TRBJ2-7 15 . TRBV6-6 TGTGCCAGCAGTTACGGGACAGGGGGACCTGGTGAGCAGTACTTC CASSYGTGGPGEQYF
. TRBJ2-7 16 . TRBV30 TGTGCCTGGAGTGCTTTGGGACGGAGTTACTACTACGAGCAGTACTTC CAWSALGRSYYYEQYF
. TRBJ2-1 11 . TRBV9 TGTGCCAGCAGATCGGGCAATGAGCAGTTCTTC CASRSGNEQFF
. TRBJ2-7 12 . TRBV7-2 TGTGCCAGCAGCTTAGACCACTACGAGCAGTACTTC CASSLDHYEQYF
TRBD1 TRBJ1-4 14 . TRBV15 TGTGCCACCAGCATTGACAGGGGGGATGAAAAACTGTTTTTT CATSIDRGDEKLFF
. TRBJ1-5 13 . TRBV6-1 TGTGCCAGCAGTGAATTAGTTTATCAGCCCCAGCATTTT CASSELVYQPQHF
. TRBJ1-5 15 . TRBV4-3 TGCGCCAGCAGCCAAGAAGCGGGGAGTGGCCAGCCCCAGCATTTT CASSQEAGSGQPQHF
. TRBJ2-2 15 medium-sized TRBV4-3 TGCGCCAGCAGCCAAGAAAGAGGGTCCACCGGGGAGCTGTTTTTT CASSQERGSTGELFF
. TRBJ2-1 14 many TRBV27 TGTGCCAGCAGTTTATCGGTCGCCTACAATGAGCAGTTCTTC CASSLSVAYNEQFF
TRBD1 TRBJ1-5 17 . TRBV15 TGTGCCACCAGCAGGGGACAGGGGGGTTCGGGCAATCAGCCCCAGCATTTT CATSRGQGGSGNQPQHF
. TRBJ1-3 16 . TRBV23-1 TGCGCCAGCAGAGTCAAGGCCAGGGGCTCTGGAAACACCATATATTTT CASRVKARGSGNTIYF
. TRBJ1-5 17 . TRBV27 TGTGCCAGCAGCCCGGGACATGGAACCTATAGCAATCAGCCCCAGCATTTT CASSPGHGTYSNQPQHF
. TRBJ1-5 15 . TRBV9 TGTGCCAGCAGCGTAGATGGGGGTAGCAATCAGCCCCAGCATTTT CASSVDGGSNQPQHF
. TRBJ2-7 14 few TRBV10-1 TGCGCCAGCAGTACGGTTGGCACCTACTACGAGCAGTACTTC CASSTVGTYYEQYF
. TRBJ2-1 18 . TRBV9 TGTGCCAGCAGCGTAGCTACGGTCCCGAAGGCCCCCTACAATGAGCAGTTCTTC CASSVATVPKAPYNEQFF
TRBD1 TRBJ1-1 16 . TRBV5-1 TGCGCCAGCAGCCGCGGGACAGGGGAATCGAACACTGAAGCTTTCTTT CASSRGTGESNTEAFF
TRBD2 TRBJ2-4 16 . TRBV11-3 TGTGCCAGCAGCTTAGGGAGCAGTTCAAGCGGGGGAATTCAGTACTTC CASSLGSSSSGGIQYF
. TRBJ2-3 12 few TRBV5-1 TGCGCCAGTCGGGGCTACACAGATACGCAGTATTTT CASRGYTDTQYF
. TRBJ2-1 15 few TRBV18 TGTGCCAGCTCACAGGGACTTGGTGGGTACAATGAGCAGTTCTTC CASSQGLGGYNEQFF
. TRBJ1-1 15 few TRBV25-1 TGTGCCAGCAGTGAATCGGCGGAAGGGGACACTGAAGCTTTCTTT CASSESAEGDTEAFF
TRBD2 TRBJ2-1 15 . TRBV2 TGTGCCAGCAGTGAAATAGCGGGTAACTACAATGAGCAGTTCTTC CASSEIAGNYNEQFF
. TRBJ2-3 15 . TRBV2 TGTGCCAGCAGTGAAGCGGAGGGACAGACAGATACGCAGTATTTT CASSEAEGQTDTQYF
. TRBJ1-5 15 once TRBV6-6 TGTGCCAGCAGTTACCTTGGTGGGAGCAATCAGCCCCAGCATTTT CASSYLGGSNQPQHF
. TRBJ1-1 13 . TRBV7-2 TGTGCCAGCAGCTTAGTGGGGCCCACTGAAGCTTTCTTT CASSLVGPTEAFF
. TRBJ1-1 14 . TRBV5-1 TGCGCCAGCAGCCCGGAGTTCTTGAACACTGAAGCTTTCTTT CASSPEFLNTEAFF
TRBD1 TRBJ1-2 14 . TRBV10-3 TGTGCCATCAGTGAGTGGCAGGGGGCCTATGGCTACACCTTC CAISEWQGAYGYTF
TRBD1 TRBJ2-7 14 . TRBV18 TGTGCCAGCTCATCCCAGGGACAGATCTACGAGCAGTACTTC CASSSQGQIYEQYF
TRBD1 TRBJ1-1 17 . TRBV5-4 TGTGCCAGCAGCCAGGGGGTTTACTCGGTTTTACACACTGAAGCTTTCTTT CASSQGVYSVLHTEAFF
. TRBJ1-3 15 . TRBV28 TGTGCCAGCAGTTTCGACAGCTTGGGGGGAAACACCATATATTTT CASSFDSLGGNTIYF
. TRBJ1-2 17 . TRBV13 TGTGCCAGCAGCTCAAGGCGGTCAGAACAACTTTTCTATGGCTACACCTTC CASSSRRSEQLFYGYTF
TRBD1 TRBJ1-5 17 . TRBV19 TGTGCCAGTAGTTTTTACAGGGGGCGACGAAGCAATCAGCCCCAGCATTTT CASSFYRGRRSNQPQHF
TRBD2 TRBJ2-7 16 few TRBV7-9 TGTGCCAGCAGCCTTATCCCCGTAGGGACTAACTACGAGCAGTACTTC CASSLIPVGTNYEQYF
TRBD2 TRBJ2-1 17 . TRBV7-8 TGTGCCAGCACCATACCGGGACTAGCGGGCGTCTACAATGAGCAGTTCTTC CASTIPGLAGVYNEQFF
. TRBJ1-1 16 few TRBV4-1 TGCGCCAGCAGCCCCGTACAGGGAGCCATGAACACTGAAGCTTTCTTT CASSPVQGAMNTEAFF
. TRBJ1-2 15 . TRBV9 TGTGCCAGCAGCGTAGTAGAGGGTTTAAACTATGGCTACACCTTC CASSVVEGLNYGYTF
. TRBJ1-1 14 . TRBV7-2 TGTGCCAGCAGCTTATGGGGGGGTCGGGATGAAGCTTTCTTT CASSLWGGRDEAFF
. TRBJ2-7 14 . TRBV29-1 TGCAGCGTCAAAGTCGTCGCCCTCTCCTACGAGCAGTACTTC CSVKVVALSYEQYF
. TRBJ2-1 14 . TRBV9 TGTGCCAGCAGCGATAGCGACAGCTACAATGAGCAGTTCTTC CASSDSDSYNEQFF
. TRBJ2-7 14 . TRBV29-1 TGCAGCGCCGCGGAAGGGGGCGGGATGAGCGAGCAGTACTTC CSAAEGGGMSEQYF
TRBD1 TRBJ2-7 15 . TRBV5-1 TGCGCCAGCAGCTTCCAACAGGGGACCGACTACGAGCAGTACTTC CASSFQQGTDYEQYF
TRBD2 TRBJ2-1 14 . TRBV27 TGTGCCAGCAGTTTAGCGGGGGGGTCGGCTGAGCAGTTCTTC CASSLAGGSAEQFF